This passage covers 5 T cell receptor beta chains from one sample sequenced in a study of shared clonotypes between healthy human individuals. The data were produced by immunoSEQ multiplex PCR, yet TCRdb's version contains in-frame clones alone and is incomplete. Here the sample spans about 2 million clones, 90% to 95% being singletons. The material sequenced was naive CD4+ T cells sorted from blood. The subset was: CD45RA+ positively selected. The receptors come from a man between 18 and 35 years old in good health.

The CDR3 DNA sequence: TGCGCCAGCAGCTATGGGACTAGCGGGCTTACAGAGCAGTTCTTC. It is translated as CASSYGTSGLTEQFF. V gene TRBV5-1 combines with J gene TRBJ2-1; 12 nucleotides match TRBD2. The CDR3 totals 15 residues. Germline V gene data show CDR1 as SGHRS and CDR2 as YFSETQ. The V gene end was trimmed by 3 bases and the J gene end by 10 bases; junction bases not matched to a gene: 8.

V is TRBV15 and J is TRBJ1-6; 7 nucleotides line up with TRBD1. Germline values: CDR1 LNHNV, CDR2 YYDKDF (reference sequence). This CDR3 contains 16 residues. The V segment lost 1 base and the J segment 9 bases; nucleotides outside the gene matches: 9. The CDR3 DNA sequence: TGTGCCACCAGCAGAGGGAACAGGGGAAAGTTTTCACCCCTCCACTTT. It specifies CATSRGNRGKFSPLHF.

The V and J genes are TRBV9 and TRBJ1-2; D call uncertain. The CDR3 is made up of 14 amino acids. The V and J ends lost 4 bases and 4 bases respectively, with 14 bases between them. The germline V gene has CDR1 SGDLS and CDR2 YYNGEE. DNA for the CDR3: TGTGCCAGCAGCCCCAGTTCCCCGATCTATGGCTACACCTTC. Amino acids: CASSPSSPIYGYTF.

In its sample, this clone was seen once. The chain recombines TRBV30 with TRBJ1-1, with no clear D. Per the germline V gene, CDR1 is GTSNPN and CDR2 is SVGIG (reference sequence). The CDR3 consists of 11 residues. The V end was cut by 2 bases, the J end by 8 bases, with 9 bases between. The CDR3 here is CAWSRTFEAFF. CDR3 DNA: TGTGCCTGGAGTAGGACTTTCGAAGCTTTCTTT.

J is TRBJ1-5 and V is TRBV5-8; perhaps TRBD1 as D (5 bases). There are 14 residues in the CDR3. V was trimmed by 5 bases and J by 3 bases, leaving 12 bases between them. Germline lookup yields CDR1 SGHTS and CDR2 YDEGEE. Written as DNA, the CDR3 is TGTGCCAGCAGAGGGACGGCCGCCAATCAGCCCCAGCATTTT. Protein sequence: CASRGTAANQPQHF.